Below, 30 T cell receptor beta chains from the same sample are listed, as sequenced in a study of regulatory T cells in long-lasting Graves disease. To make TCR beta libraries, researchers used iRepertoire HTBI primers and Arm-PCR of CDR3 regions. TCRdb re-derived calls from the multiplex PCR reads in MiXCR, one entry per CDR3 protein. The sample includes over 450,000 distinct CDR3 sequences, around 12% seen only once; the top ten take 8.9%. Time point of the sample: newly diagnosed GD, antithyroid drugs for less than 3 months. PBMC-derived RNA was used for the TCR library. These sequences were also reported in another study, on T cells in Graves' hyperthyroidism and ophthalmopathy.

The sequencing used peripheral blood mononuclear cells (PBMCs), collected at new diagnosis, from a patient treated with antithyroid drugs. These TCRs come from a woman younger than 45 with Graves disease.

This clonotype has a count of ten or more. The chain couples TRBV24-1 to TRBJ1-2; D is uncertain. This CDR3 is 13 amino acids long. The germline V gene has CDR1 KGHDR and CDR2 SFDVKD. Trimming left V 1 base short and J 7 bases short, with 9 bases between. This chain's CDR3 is CATSDFTTSGYTF. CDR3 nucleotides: TGTGCCACCAGTGATTTTACAACGAGTGGCTACACCTTC.

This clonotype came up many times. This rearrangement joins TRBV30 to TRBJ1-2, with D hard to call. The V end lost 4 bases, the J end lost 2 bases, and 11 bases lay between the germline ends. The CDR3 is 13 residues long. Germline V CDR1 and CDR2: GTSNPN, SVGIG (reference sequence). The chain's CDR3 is CAWKASGNYGYTF. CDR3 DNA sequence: TGTGCCTGGAAGGCCTCGGGGAACTATGGCTACACCTTC.

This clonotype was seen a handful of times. CDR3 coding DNA: TGTGCCACCAGCAGAGGCCGAATAGACAGTTTAGAAAAACTGTTTTTT. This codes for CATSRGRIDSLEKLFF. The J gene is TRBJ1-4, the V gene TRBV15; a possible D gene is TRBD1 (5 bases). Trimming shortened V by 1 base and J by 8 bases, and 17 bases separated the two germline ends. CDR1 is LNHNV and CDR2 is YYDKDF in the germline V gene (reference sequence). The CDR3 has 16 amino acids.

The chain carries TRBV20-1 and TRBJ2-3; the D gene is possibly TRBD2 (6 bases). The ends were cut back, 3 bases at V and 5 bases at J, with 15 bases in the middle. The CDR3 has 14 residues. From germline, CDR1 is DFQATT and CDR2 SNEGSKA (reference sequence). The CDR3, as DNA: TGCAGTGCTAGCGGGACGACCGGGGGAGATACGCAGTATTTT. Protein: CSASGTTGGDTQYF.

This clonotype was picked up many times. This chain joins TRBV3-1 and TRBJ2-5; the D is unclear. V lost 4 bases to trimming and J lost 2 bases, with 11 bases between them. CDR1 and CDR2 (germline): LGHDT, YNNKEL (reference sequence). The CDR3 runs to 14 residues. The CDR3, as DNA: TGTGCCAGCAGCCCCAGTTTGGGGCAAGAGACCCAGTACTTC. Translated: CASSPSLGQETQYF.

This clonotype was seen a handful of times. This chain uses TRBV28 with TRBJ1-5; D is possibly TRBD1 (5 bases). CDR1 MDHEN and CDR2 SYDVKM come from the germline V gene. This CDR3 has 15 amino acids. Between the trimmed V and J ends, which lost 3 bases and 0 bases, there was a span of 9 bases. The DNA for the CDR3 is TGTGCCAGCAGTTTTAAGGGGCCTAGCAATCAGCCCCAGCATTTT. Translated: CASSFKGPSNQPQHF.

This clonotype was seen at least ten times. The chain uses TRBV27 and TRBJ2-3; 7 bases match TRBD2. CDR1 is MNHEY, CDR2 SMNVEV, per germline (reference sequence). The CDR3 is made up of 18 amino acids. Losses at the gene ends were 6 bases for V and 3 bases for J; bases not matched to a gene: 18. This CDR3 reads CASRRVGGPRVGTDTQYF. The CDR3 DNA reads TGTGCCAGCAGACGAGTGGGAGGGCCTCGGGTGGGTACAGATACGCAGTATTTT.

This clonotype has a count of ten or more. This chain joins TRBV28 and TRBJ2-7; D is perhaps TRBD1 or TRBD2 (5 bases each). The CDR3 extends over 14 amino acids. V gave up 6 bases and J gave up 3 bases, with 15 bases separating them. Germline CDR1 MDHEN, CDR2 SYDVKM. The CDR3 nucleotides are TGTGCCAGCAGACCTACCTGGGGGATCTACGAGCAGTACTTC. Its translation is CASRPTWGIYEQYF.

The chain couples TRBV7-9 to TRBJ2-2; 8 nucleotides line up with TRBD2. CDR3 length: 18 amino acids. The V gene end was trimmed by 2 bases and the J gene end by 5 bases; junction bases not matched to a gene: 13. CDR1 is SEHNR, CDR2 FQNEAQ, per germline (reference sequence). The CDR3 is CASSLLFEAGVGTGELFF. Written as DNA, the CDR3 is TGTGCCAGCAGCTTACTATTCGAAGCGGGAGTGGGGACCGGGGAGCTGTTTTTT.

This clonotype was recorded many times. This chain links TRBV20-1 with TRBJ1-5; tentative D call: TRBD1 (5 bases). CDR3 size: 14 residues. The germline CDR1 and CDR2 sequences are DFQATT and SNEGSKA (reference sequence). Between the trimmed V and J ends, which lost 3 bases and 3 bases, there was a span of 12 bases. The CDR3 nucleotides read TGCAGTGCTAGGCAGGGAGAAGACAATCAGCCCCAGCATTTT. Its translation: CSARQGEDNQPQHF.

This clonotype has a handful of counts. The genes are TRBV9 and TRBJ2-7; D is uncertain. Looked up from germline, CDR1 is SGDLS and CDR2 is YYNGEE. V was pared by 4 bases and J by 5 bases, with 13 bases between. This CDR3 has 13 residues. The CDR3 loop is CASSHGWVDEQYF. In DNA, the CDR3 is TGTGCCAGCAGCCACGGGTGGGTCGACGAGCAGTACTTC.

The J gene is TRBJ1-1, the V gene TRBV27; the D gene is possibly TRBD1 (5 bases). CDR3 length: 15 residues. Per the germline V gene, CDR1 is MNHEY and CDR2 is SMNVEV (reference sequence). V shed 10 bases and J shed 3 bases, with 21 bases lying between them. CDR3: CATPDRRDGDTEAFF. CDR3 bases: TGTGCCACCCCAGATCGGCGGGACGGTGACACTGAAGCTTTCTTT.

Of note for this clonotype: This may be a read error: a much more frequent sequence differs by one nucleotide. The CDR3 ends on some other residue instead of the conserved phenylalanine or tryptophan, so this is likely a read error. The DNA of the CDR3 is TGTGCCAGCAGTCCTTTTGCGGGCTACACCTGC. This translates into CASSPFAGYTC. This sequence joins TRBV12-3 or TRBV12-4 and TRBJ1-2; no clear D gene. Trimming took 5 bases from V and 8 from J, leaving 9 bases between them. The CDR3 runs to 11 residues.

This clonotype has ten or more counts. The CDR3, as DNA: TGTGCCAGCAGTAGGGAGGGGGGAAGCAATCAGCCCCAGCATTTT. Translating it yields CASSREGGSNQPQHF. V gene TRBV12-3 or TRBV12-4 combines with J gene TRBJ1-5; the D gene is possibly TRBD1 (6 bases). The CDR3 spans 15 residues. The V end was cut by 5 bases, the J end by 1 base, with 12 bases between.

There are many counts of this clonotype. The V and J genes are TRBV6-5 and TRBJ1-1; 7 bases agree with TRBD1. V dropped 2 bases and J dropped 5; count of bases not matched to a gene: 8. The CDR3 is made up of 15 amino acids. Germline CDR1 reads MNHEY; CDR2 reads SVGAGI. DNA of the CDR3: TGTGCCAGCAGTTACCCAAACAGGGGCACGACTGAAGCTTTCTTT. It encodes CASSYPNRGTTEAFF.

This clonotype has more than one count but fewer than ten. CDR3 residues: CAWSFGDGYNEQFF. The CDR3 nucleotides are TGTGCCTGGTCATTCGGGGACGGCTACAATGAGCAGTTCTTC. The chain links TRBV30 to TRBJ2-1, with D perhaps TRBD1 or TRBD2 (5 bases each). Germline V gene lookup returns CDR1 GTSNPN and CDR2 SVGIG (reference sequence). The CDR3 totals 14 residues. Trimming removed 5 bases from V and 3 bases from J, with 14 bases in between.

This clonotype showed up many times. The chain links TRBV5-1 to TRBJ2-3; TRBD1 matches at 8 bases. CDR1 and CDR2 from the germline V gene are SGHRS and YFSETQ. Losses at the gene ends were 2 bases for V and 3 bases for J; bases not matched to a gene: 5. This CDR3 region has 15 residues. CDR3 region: CASSFLGQVTDTQYF. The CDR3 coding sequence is TGCGCCAGCAGCTTCCTGGGACAGGTGACAGATACGCAGTATTTT. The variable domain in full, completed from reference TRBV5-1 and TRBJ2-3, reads KAGVTQTPRYLIKTRGQQVTLSCSPISGHRSVSWYQQTPGQGLQFLFEYFSETQRNKGNFPGRFSGRQFSNSRSEMNVSTLELGDSALYLCASSFLGQVTDTQYFGPGTRLTVL.

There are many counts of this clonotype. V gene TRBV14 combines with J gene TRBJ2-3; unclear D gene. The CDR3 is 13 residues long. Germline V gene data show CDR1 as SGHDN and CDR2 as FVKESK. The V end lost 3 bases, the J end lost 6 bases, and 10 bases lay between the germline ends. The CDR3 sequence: CASSQGPADTQYF. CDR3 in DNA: TGTGCCAGCAGCCAGGGCCCCGCGGATACGCAGTATTTT.

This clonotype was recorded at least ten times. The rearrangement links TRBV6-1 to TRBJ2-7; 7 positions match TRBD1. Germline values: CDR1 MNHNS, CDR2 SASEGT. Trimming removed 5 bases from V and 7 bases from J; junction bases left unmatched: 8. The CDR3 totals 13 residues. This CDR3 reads CASSRDSLREQYF. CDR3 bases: TGTGCCAGCAGTCGGGACAGCCTACGGGAGCAGTACTTC.

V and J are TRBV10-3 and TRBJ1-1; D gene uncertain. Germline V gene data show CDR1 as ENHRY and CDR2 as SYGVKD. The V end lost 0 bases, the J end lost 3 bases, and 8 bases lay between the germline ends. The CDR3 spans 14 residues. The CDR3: CAISESLVDTEAFF. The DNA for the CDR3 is TGTGCCATCAGTGAGTCGTTAGTGGACACTGAAGCTTTCTTT.

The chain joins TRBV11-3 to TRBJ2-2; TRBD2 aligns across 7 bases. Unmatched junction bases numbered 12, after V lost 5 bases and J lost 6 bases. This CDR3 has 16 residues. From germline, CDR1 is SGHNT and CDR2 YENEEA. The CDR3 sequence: CASSPLGAGFAGELFF. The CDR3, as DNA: TGTGCCAGCAGCCCCTTGGGAGCGGGATTCGCCGGGGAGCTGTTTTTT.

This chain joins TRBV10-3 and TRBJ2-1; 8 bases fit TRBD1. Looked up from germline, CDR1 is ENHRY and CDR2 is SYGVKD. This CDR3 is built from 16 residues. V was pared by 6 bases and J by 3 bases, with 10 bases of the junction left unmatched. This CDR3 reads CAISVPGTGRYNEQFF. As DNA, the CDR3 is TGTGCCATCAGCGTTCCCGGGACAGGTCGCTACAATGAGCAGTTCTTC.

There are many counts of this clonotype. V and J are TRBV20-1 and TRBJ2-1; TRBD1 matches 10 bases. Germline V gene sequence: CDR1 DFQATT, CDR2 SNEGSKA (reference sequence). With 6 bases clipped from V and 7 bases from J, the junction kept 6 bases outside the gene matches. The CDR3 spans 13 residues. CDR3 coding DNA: TGCAGTGCCCGACAGGGGGCAAGGAATGAGCAGTTCTTC. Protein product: CSARQGARNEQFF.

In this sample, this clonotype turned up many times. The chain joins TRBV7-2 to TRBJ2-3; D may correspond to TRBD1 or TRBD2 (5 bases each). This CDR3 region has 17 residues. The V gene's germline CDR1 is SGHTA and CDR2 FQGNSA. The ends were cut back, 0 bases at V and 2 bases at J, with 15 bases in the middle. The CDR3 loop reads CASSLARATGLTDTQYF. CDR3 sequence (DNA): TGTGCCAGCAGCTTAGCGCGGGCAACAGGACTCACAGATACGCAGTATTTT.

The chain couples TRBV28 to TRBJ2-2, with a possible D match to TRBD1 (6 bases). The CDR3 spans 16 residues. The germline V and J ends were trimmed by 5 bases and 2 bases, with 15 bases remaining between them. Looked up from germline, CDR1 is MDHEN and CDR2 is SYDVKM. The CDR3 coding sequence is TGTGCCAGCAGTGTGGGACATCCCCTAAACACCGGGGAGCTGTTTTTT. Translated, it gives CASSVGHPLNTGELFF.

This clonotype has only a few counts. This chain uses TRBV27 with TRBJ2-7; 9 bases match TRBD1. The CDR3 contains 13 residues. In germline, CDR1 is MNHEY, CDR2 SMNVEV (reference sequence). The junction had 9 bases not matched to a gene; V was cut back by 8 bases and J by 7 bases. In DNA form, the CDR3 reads TGTGCCAGCGGTGGACAGGGGTTACGGGAGCAGTACTTC. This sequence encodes CASGGQGLREQYF.

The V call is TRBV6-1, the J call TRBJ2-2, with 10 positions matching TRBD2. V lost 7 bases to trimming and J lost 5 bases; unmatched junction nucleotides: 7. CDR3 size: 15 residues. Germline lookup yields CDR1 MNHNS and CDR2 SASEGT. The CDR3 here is CASTPLAGVTGELFF. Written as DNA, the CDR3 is TGTGCCAGCACTCCGCTAGCGGGAGTAACCGGGGAGCTGTTTTTT.

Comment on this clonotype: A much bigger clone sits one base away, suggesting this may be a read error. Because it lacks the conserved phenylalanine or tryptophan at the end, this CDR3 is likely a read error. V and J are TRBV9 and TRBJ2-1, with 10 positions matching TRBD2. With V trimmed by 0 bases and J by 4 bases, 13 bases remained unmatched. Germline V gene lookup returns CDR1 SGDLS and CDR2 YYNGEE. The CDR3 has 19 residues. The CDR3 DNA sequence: TGTGCCAGCAGCGTAGGGGGTCTAGCGGGAGTACCGGGGTACAATGAGCAGTTCGTC. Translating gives CASSVGGLAGVPGYNEQFV.

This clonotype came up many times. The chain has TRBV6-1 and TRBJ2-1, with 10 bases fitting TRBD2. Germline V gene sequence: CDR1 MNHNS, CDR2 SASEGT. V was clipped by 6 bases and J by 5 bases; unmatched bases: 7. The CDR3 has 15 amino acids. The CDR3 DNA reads TGTGCCAGCAGGGCTAGCGGGAGAGAAAACAATGAGCAGTTCTTC. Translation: CASRASGRENNEQFF.

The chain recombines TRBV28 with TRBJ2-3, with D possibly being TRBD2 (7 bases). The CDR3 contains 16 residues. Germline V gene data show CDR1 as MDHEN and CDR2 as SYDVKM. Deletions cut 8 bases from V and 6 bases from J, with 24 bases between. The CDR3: CASGSWGGQRADTQYF. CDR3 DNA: TGTGCCAGCGGTAGTTGGGGGGGACAAAGGGCCGATACGCAGTATTTT. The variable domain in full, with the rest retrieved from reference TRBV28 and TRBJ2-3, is DVKVTQSSRYLVKRTGEKVFLECVQDMDHENMFWYRQDPGLGLRLIYFSYDVKMKEKGDIPEGYSVSREKKERFSLILESASTNQTSMYLCASGSWGGQRADTQYFGPGTRLTVL.